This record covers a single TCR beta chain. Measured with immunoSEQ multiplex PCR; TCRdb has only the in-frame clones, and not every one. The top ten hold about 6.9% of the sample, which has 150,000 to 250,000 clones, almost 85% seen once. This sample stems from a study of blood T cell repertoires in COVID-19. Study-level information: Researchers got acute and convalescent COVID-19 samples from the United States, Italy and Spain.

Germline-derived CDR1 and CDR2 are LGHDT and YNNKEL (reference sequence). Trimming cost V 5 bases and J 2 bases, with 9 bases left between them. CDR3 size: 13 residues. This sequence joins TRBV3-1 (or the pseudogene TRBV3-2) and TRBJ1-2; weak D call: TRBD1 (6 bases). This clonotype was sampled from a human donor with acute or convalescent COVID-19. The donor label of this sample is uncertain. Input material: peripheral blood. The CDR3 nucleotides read TGTGCCAGCAGCTCCGGACAGAACTATGGCTACACCTTC. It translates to CASSSGQNYGYTF.